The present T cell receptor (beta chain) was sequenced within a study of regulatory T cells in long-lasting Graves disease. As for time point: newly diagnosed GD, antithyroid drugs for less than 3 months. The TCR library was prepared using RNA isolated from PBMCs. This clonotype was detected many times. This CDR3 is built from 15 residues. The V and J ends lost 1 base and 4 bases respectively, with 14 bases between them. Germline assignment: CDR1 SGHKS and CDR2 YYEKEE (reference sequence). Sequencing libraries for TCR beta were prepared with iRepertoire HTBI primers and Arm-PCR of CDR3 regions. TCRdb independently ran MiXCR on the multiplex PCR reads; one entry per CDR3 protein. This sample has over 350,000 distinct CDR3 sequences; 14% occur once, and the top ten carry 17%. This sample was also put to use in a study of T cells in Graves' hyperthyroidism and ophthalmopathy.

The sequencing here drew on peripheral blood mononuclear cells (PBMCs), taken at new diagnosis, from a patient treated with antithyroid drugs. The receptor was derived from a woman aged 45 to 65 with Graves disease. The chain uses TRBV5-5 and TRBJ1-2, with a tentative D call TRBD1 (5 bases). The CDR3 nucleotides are TGTGCCAGCAGCTTGAGCTGGGACTCCGGCTATGGCTACACCTTC. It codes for CASSLSWDSGYGYTF.